One and the same sample provided the 2 T cell receptor beta chains below, sequenced in a study of Ad26.COV2.S vaccination and SARS-CoV-2 variants. Treatment indicated: around 19 received Ad26.COV2.S at low or high dose, single or two shots; 5 received placebo; per-sample allocation not given. Samples were taken on day 63 after the first vaccine or placebo injection. Here immunoSEQ multiplex PCR was the method, and the copy in TCRdb shows in-frame clones only, minus some. The sample gives a few hundred thousand clones, around 90% of which show up once; roughly 3.6% is in the top ten. Source: peripheral blood, taken in a trial of Ad26.COV2.S vaccine versus placebo. The receptors stem from a person aged 18-60 years who received the Ad26.COV2.S COVID-19 vaccine or a placebo.

The rearrangement uses TRBV27 and TRBJ2-7; 10 bases match TRBD1. The CDR3 consists of 15 residues. Germline-derived CDR1 and CDR2 are MNHEY and SMNVEV (reference sequence). The junction had 4 bases not matched to a gene; V was cut back by 5 bases and J by 0 bases. CDR3 amino acids: CASSPRTGGSYEQYF. In nucleotides, the CDR3 is TGTGCCAGCAGTCCCCGGACAGGGGGCTCCTACGAGCAGTACTTC.

The chain couples TRBV6-2 or TRBV6-3 to TRBJ1-5, with D perhaps TRBD1 (6 bases). V lost 0 bases and J 0 bases, leaving 12 bases between the germline ends. The CDR3 runs 17 residues. The V gene's germline CDR1 is MNHEY and CDR2 SVGEGT. The CDR3 region is CASSYSSGTPSNQPQHF. The CDR3, as DNA: TGTGCCAGCAGTTACTCTTCCGGGACACCTAGCAATCAGCCCCAGCATTTT.